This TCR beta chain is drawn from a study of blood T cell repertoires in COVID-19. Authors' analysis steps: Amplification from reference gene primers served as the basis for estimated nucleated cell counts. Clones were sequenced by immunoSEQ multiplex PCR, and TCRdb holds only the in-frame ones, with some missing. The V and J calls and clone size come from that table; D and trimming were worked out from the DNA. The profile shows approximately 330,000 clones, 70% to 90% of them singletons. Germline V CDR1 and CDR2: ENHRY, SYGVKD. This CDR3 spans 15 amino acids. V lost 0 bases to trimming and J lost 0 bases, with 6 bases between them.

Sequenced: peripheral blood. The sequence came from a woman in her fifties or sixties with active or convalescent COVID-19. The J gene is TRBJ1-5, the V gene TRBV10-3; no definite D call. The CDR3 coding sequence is TGTGCCATCAGTGAGTCTCCGGGTAGCAATCAGCCCCAGCATTTT. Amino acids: CAISESPGSNQPQHF.